Here is one T cell receptor (beta chain) with its context. The sample holds a few counts of this clonotype. Its specific antigen is unknown. No qualities accompany the bases; no much larger clone lies one base away. CDR1 and CDR2, per the germline V gene (reference sequence), are DFQATT and SNEGSKA. Deletion took 0 bases off V and 6 bases off J, with a span of 20 bases between the germline ends. The CDR3 covers 16 residues, taking in both the cysteine and the phenylalanine. Just CDR3 DNA is preserved here, 48 bases in frame from base 1. The sequencing machine was an Illumina HiSeq 1500. TCRdb cleaned the public reads at Q25 with fastp, built clones with MiXCR and kept in-frame beta chains. Rows with a matching CDR3 protein are joined into one entry that keeps the most common DNA and genes. In all, the sample holds approximately 150,000 distinct CDR3 sequences, and roughly 6% of those were seen once. The ten largest make up roughly 18% of the sample.

The data derive from a study of T cell repertoires in cytomegalovirus infection (dated by TCRdb to between 2017 and 2020). With regard to the full study: Donor HLA type was relevant to the analysis, as public TCR beta signatures indicated carriage of CMV infection together with the matching HLA type. Overall study outcomes, separate from this receptor: Carriers of CMV infection plus the relevant HLA type were discriminated by the cumulative frequency of public TCR beta family members in the study cohort and in an independent 352-donor cohort. The ex vivo response was dominated by HLA-C-restricted CMV-specific TCR beta clonotypes, which also provided the single most frequent clonotype in two of eight donors.

Sequencing was done on a sample of PBMCs. The chain was built from TRBV20-1 and TRBJ1-2; the D segment could be TRBD1, given 6 matching bases. This clonotype was sampled from a human donor in good health (CMV status not recorded). Some clones in this sample may be carry-over from other donors' samples. At the DNA level, the sequence is TGCAGTGCTAGAGATAACATACAGGGAAGATGGCATGGCTACACCTTC. This codes for CSARDNIQGRWHGYTF.